The sequence of this T cell receptor beta chain was determined in a study of blood T cell repertoires in COVID-19. Overall study context: There were acute and convalescent COVID-19 samples, and they came from the United States, Italy and Spain. PBMCs, B-cell-depleted T cells, or T cells were the source of the cDNA or gDNA that made up the material.

Seattle-derived patients entered the study during active infection and were followed longitudinally. The V gene's germline CDR1 is MDHEN and CDR2 SYDVKM. V lost 1 base, J lost 8 bases, and 14 bases lay in between. There are 14 residues in the CDR3. In the study's own analysis: Amplified reference gene primers provided the basis for estimating nucleated cell counts. Clones were read by immunoSEQ multiplex PCR, and TCRdb kept only the in-frame ones, dropping some. The V and J calls and clone size come from that table; D and trimming were worked out from the DNA. Counted here are some 180,000 clones, roughly 87% occurring once; the ten biggest clones make up roughly 8%.

Sequenced material: peripheral blood. This clonotype was sampled from a woman aged 55-75 years with COVID-19, enrolled during active disease. V gene TRBV28 combines with J gene TRBJ1-2; a possible D gene is TRBD1 (6 bases). The CDR3 DNA reads TGTGCCAGCAGTTTATTTGGACAGCCGAGGGGCTACACCTTC. Amino acid sequence: CASSLFGQPRGYTF.